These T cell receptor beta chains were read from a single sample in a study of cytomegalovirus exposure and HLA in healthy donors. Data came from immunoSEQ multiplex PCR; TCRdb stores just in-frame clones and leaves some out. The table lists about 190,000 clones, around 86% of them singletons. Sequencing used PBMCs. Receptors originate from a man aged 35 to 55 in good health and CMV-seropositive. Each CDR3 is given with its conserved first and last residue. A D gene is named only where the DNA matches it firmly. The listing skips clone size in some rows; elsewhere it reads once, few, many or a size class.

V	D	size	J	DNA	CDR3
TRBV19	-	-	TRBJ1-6	TGTGCCAGTAGTATCCCGGGAGCCAATAATTCACCCCTCCACTTT	CASSIPGANNSPLHF
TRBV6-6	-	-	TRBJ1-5	TGTGCCAGCAGTTCCGGGAGCAATCAGCCCCAGCATTTT	CASSSGSNQPQHF
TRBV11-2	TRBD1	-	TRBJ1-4	TGTGCCAGCAGCTCGGGACAGCCTGCAACTAATGAAAAACTGTTTTTT	CASSSGQPATNEKLFF
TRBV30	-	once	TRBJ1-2	TGTGCCTGGAGTCGGGGGGCAGGTGGCTACACCTTC	CAWSRGAGGYTF
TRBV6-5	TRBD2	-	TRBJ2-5	TGTGCCAGCAGGACTAGCGGGGGCCAAGAGACCCAGTACTTC	CASRTSGGQETQYF
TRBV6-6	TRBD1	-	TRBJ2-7	TGTGCCAGCAGTTCGGGACAGGGGGTTAAGACTAGCGAGCAGTACTTC	CASSSGQGVKTSEQYF
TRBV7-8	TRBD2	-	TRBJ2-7	TGTGCCAGCAGCGTAGCGGGGGGGCAGTACGAGCAGTACTTC	CASSVAGGQYEQYF
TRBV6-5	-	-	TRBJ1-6	TGTGCCAGCAGTTACTCGAGGGCAGGGGCTAATTCACCCCTCCACTTT	CASSYSRAGANSPLHF
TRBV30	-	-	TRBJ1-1	TGTGCCTGGAGTTTCCGGGCGCAGGGTGAAGCTTTCTTT	CAWSFRAQGEAFF
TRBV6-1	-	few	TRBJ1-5	TGTGCCAGCAGTGATCCCCCCGCGAGCAATCAGCCCCAGCATTTT	CASSDPPASNQPQHF
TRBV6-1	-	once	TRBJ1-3	TGTGCCAGCAGCGAACAGGGCCGCTCTGGAAACACCATATATTTT	CASSEQGRSGNTIYF
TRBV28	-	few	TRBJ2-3	TGTGCCAGCAGCTTGACAGGTGTCACAGATACGCAGTATTTT	CASSLTGVTDTQYF
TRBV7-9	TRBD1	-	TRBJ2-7	TGTGCCAGCAGCTGGGACAGGGGCGGCGAGCAGTACTTC	CASSWDRGGEQYF
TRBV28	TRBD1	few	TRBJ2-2	TGTGCCACCCATGGGACAGGGCTAACCGGGGAGCTGTTTTTT	CATHGTGLTGELFF
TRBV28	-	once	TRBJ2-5	TGTGCCAGCAGTCTCGGAGAGACCCAGTACTTC	CASSLGETQYF
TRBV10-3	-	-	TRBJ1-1	TGTGCCATCAGGGGAGAAAGGGCCGAGAACACTGAAGCTTTCTTT	CAIRGERAENTEAFF
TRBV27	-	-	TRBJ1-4	TGTGCCAGCCCACGGGGGGGAACTAATGAAAAACTGTTTTTT	CASPRGGTNEKLFF
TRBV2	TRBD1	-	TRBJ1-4	TGTGCCAGCAGTGAAGGCACAGGGGACGAAAAACTGTTTTTT	CASSEGTGDEKLFF
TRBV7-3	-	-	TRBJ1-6	TGTGCCAGCAGCTTAAGAGTGGAGAATTCACCCCTCCACTTT	CASSLRVENSPLHF
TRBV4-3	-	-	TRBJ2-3	TGCGCCAGCAGCCAAGTGACAGGTACAGATACGCAGTATTTT	CASSQVTGTDTQYF
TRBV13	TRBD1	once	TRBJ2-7	TGTGCCAGCAGCTTAGTAGGGACAGAGGACTTC	CASSLVGTEDF
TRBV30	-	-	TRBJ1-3	TGTGCCTGGAAGGGGCCTCCTGGAAACACCATATATTTT	CAWKGPPGNTIYF
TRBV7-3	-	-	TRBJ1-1	TGTGCCAGCAGCTCACAGGGGAACACTGAAGCTTTCTTT	CASSSQGNTEAFF
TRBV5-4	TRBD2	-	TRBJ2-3	TGTGCCAGCAGCTTCTGGACTAGCGGGGGGAACACAGATACGCAGTATTTT	CASSFWTSGGNTDTQYF
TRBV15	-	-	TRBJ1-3	TGTGCCACCAGCAGAGCAGGGCCTGGAAACACCATATATTTT	CATSRAGPGNTIYF
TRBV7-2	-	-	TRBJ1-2	TGTGCCAGCAGCCAAAGGGGAGGCTACACCTTC	CASSQRGGYTF
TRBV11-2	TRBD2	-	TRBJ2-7	TGTGCCAGCAGCGGAGCGGGGGGGTTCGACGAGCAGTACTTC	CASSGAGGFDEQYF
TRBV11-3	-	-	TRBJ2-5	TGTGCCAGCAGCTTAACCTCGAGGGAGACCCAGTACTTC	CASSLTSRETQYF
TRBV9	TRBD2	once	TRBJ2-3	TGTGCCAGCAGTTCCGGGACTAGCGCGCAGTATTTT	CASSSGTSAQYF
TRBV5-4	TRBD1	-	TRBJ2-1	TGTGCCACCCAGGGGGTTTCCAGTGGGCGCAATGAGCAGTTCTTC	CATQGVSSGRNEQFF
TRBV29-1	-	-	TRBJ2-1	TGCAGCGTTGGGACACCTTACAATGAGCAGTTCTTC	CSVGTPYNEQFF
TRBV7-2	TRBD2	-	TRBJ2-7	TGTGCCAGCAGCGTCGGGGGGTACTACGAGCAGTACTTC	CASSVGGYYEQYF
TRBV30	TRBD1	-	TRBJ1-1	TGTGCCTGGAGTATAGGGGGCAACGCTGAAGCTTTCTTT	CAWSIGGNAEAFF